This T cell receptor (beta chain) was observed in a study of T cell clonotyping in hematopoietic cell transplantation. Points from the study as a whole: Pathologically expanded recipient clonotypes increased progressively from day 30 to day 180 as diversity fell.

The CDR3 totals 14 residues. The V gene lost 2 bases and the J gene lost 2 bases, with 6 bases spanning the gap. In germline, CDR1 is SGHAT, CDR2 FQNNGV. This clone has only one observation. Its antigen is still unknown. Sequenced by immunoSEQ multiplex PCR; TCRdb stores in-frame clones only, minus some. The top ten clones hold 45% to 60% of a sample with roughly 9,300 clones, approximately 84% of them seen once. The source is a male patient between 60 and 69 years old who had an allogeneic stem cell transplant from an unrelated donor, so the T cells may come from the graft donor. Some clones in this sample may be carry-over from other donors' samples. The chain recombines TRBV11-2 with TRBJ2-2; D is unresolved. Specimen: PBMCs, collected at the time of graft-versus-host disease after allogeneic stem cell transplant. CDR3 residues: CASSLPINTGELFF. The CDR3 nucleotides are TGTGCCAGCAGCTTACCGATAAACACCGGGGAGCTGTTTTTT. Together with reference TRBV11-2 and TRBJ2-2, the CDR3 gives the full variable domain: EAGVAQSPRYKIIEKRQSVAFWCNPISGHATLYWYQQILGQGPKLLIQFQNNGVVDDSQLPKDRFSAERLKGVDSTLKIQPAKLEDSAVYLCASSLPINTGELFFGEGSRLTVL.